The 20 T cell receptor beta chains below all came from one sample that was sequenced in a study of blood T cell repertoires in COVID-19. Libraries were prepared by immunoSEQ multiplex PCR; TCRdb keeps only in-frame clonotypes and omits some of them. The data contain fewer than 200,000 clones, around four fifths of them singletons. The specimen was peripheral blood. The receptors here all came from a woman aged 65 to 85 with COVID-19, enrolled during active disease.

This clone was detected only once. V is TRBV6-2 or TRBV6-3 and J is TRBJ2-3; TRBD2 is a possible D gene (6 bases). Germline CDR1 and CDR2: MNHEY and SVGEGT. The CDR3 is 17 amino acids. V shed 0 bases and J shed 2 bases, with 15 bases lying between them. The CDR3 nucleotides read TGTGCCAGCAGTTACTCACCGGGAGCGGGCCTCACAGATACGCAGTATTTT. Translating it yields CASSYSPGAGLTDTQYF.

The V gene is TRBV10-3, the J gene TRBJ2-3, with 12 nucleotides matching TRBD2. This CDR3 is 14 amino acids long. Germline values: CDR1 ENHRY, CDR2 SYGVKD. V was pared by 11 bases and J by 3 bases, with 6 bases of the junction left unmatched. CDR3 residues: CAALAGGPTDTQYF. CDR3 nucleotides: TGTGCCGCCCTAGCGGGAGGGCCGACAGATACGCAGTATTTT.

The genes are TRBV7-2 and TRBJ2-2; 7 bases fit TRBD1. This CDR3 spans 14 amino acids. The germline V gene has CDR1 SGHTA and CDR2 FQGNSA. Trimming removed 5 bases from V and 6 bases from J; junction bases left unmatched: 6. CDR3 coding DNA: TGTGCCAGCAGCCCCAACAGGGGCGCCGGGGAGCTGTTTTTT. Protein sequence: CASSPNRGAGELFF.

The count of this clone is one. The rearrangement joins TRBV7-9 to TRBJ2-1; 13 bases fit TRBD2. Germline V CDR1 and CDR2: SEHNR, FQNEAQ (reference sequence). J gave up 8 bases and V 5 bases, and 9 bases lay outside the gene matches. The CDR3 is made up of 16 amino acids. CDR3 bases: TGTGCCAGCAGCACATGGACTAGCGGGGGAAGCGATGAGCAGTTCTTC. This sequence encodes CASSTWTSGGSDEQFF.

The chain joins TRBV28 to TRBJ1-2, with TRBD1 identical over 9 bases. Germline CDR1 and CDR2: MDHEN and SYDVKM. V shed 7 bases and J 4 bases; nucleotides not matched to a gene: 16. The CDR3 contains 17 residues. Here the CDR3 DNA reads TGTGCCAGCACCAGCCCGGGACAGGGTGGGGTTGGCTATGGCTACACCTTC. Translation gives CASTSPGQGGVGYGYTF.

The chain links TRBV27 to TRBJ2-1; D is unclear. CDR3 length: 15 residues. Germline CDR1 reads MNHEY; CDR2 reads SMNVEV (reference sequence). V was shortened by 5 bases and J by 4 bases, with 15 bases between the two germline ends. CDR3 sequence: CASSSLTPPYNEQFF. CDR3 nucleotide sequence: TGTGCCAGCAGTAGTCTGACTCCTCCATACAATGAGCAGTTCTTC.

This clone turned up a few times. The chain recombines TRBV27 with TRBJ1-4; 9 positions match TRBD1. The junction had 7 bases not matched to a gene; V was cut back by 4 bases and J by 7 bases. The CDR3 has 15 amino acids. Per germline, CDR1 MNHEY and CDR2 SMNVEV (reference sequence). The CDR3 protein is CASSSSGQGFEKLFF. Here the CDR3 DNA reads TGTGCCAGCAGTTCCTCGGGACAGGGTTTTGAAAAACTGTTTTTT.

The gene calls are TRBV9 and TRBJ1-2; possible D gene TRBD1, 6 bases. Per the germline V gene, CDR1 is SGDLS and CDR2 is YYNGEE. V dropped 3 bases and J dropped 10 bases, with 10 bases sitting between them. The CDR3 totals 11 residues. CDR3 coding DNA: TGTGCCAGCAGCGCCACAGGGTACTACACCTTC. Protein: CASSATGYYTF.

This rearrangement joins TRBV3-1 (or the pseudogene TRBV3-2) to TRBJ2-7, with D maybe TRBD2 (5 bases). V was clipped by 2 bases and J by 2 bases, with 10 bases between them. The CDR3 sequence is 14 residues long. Per the germline V gene, CDR1 is LGHDT and CDR2 is YNNKEL (reference sequence). The CDR3 region is CASSQSSVAYEQYF. Written as DNA, the CDR3 is TGTGCCAGCAGCCAAAGTAGCGTTGCCTACGAGCAGTACTTC.

The chain couples TRBV27 to TRBJ2-7; 13 nucleotides line up with TRBD2. The J segment lost 7 bases and the V segment lost 6 bases, leaving 9 bases of the junction unmatched. Germline CDR1 MNHEY, CDR2 SMNVEV (reference sequence). The CDR3 runs 15 residues. CDR3 sequence reads: CASSWTSGSSQEQYF. Here the CDR3 DNA reads TGTGCCAGCAGCTGGACTAGCGGGAGTTCCCAGGAGCAGTACTTC.

The chain recombines TRBV7-9 with TRBJ2-1, with 9 bases identical to TRBD2. Germline trimming cut 7 bases from V and 5 bases from J; bases unmatched to any gene: 21. Germline loops: CDR1 SEHNR, CDR2 FQNEAQ (reference sequence). CDR3 length equals 19 residues. The CDR3 here is CASTYFTGGTSNLNNEQFF. The CDR3 nucleotides are TGTGCCAGCACCTATTTTACGGGCGGGACTAGCAATCTCAACAATGAGCAGTTCTTC.

This clone was found once. V usage is TRBV2 and J usage is TRBJ1-2; 8 nucleotides agree with TRBD1. The CDR3 runs to 15 residues. The germline V gene has CDR1 SNHLY and CDR2 FYNNEI. V lost 1 base to trimming and J lost 5 bases; unmatched junction nucleotides: 6. The CDR3 spells CASSEDQGASYGYTF. The CDR3 nucleotides read TGTGCCAGCAGTGAAGATCAGGGGGCTAGTTATGGCTACACCTTC.

This clone was detected a few times. The chain is built from TRBV3-1 (or the pseudogene TRBV3-2) and TRBJ1-4; TRBD1 might be the D (5 bases). Germline-derived CDR1 and CDR2 are LGHDT and YNNKEL (reference sequence). With 0 bases removed from V and 11 bases from J, the gap between germline ends came to 13 bases. The CDR3 consists of 14 residues. This chain's CDR3 is CASSQEGGGVKLFF. The CDR3 region has the DNA TGTGCCAGCAGCCAAGAGGGCGGGGGGGTGAAACTGTTTTTT.

The CDR3 DNA reads TGTGCCAGCAGTCGGACTAGCGCCACCGGGGAGCTGTTTTTT. Translation: CASSRTSATGELFF. V gene TRBV11-3 combines with J gene TRBJ2-2; 9 bases map to TRBD2. This CDR3 comprises 14 residues. Germline loops: CDR1 SGHNT, CDR2 YENEEA. After removal of 6 bases from V and 4 bases from J, the junction contained 3 bases not matched to a gene.

CDR3 amino acids: CASSLGGTQETQYF. CDR3 DNA: TGCGCCAGCAGCTTGGGAGGGACACAAGAGACCCAGTACTTC. V gene TRBV5-1 combines with J gene TRBJ2-5; perhaps TRBD1 as D (6 bases). The CDR3 has 14 residues. The germline V and J ends were trimmed by 0 bases and 2 bases, with 8 bases remaining between them. Per germline, CDR1 SGHRS and CDR2 YFSETQ.

The V call is TRBV7-8, the J call TRBJ2-3; 7 positions match TRBD2. The J segment lost 6 bases and the V segment lost 5 bases, leaving 11 bases of the junction unmatched. This CDR3 contains 15 residues. Germline V CDR1 and CDR2: SGHVS, FQNEAQ. The CDR3 sequence: CASSPRGLGGDTQYF. CDR3 coding DNA: TGTGCCAGCAGCCCTCGAGGACTAGGCGGCGATACGCAGTATTTT.

This chain joins TRBV24-1 and TRBJ1-5; 9 bases align to TRBD1. Germline V lookup: CDR1 KGHDR, CDR2 SFDVKD. This CDR3 region has 15 residues. V shed 5 bases and J 4 bases; nucleotides not matched to a gene: 5. The CDR3, as DNA: TGTGCCACCAGTGGCCCGGGACAGGGAAATCAGCCCCAGCATTTT. Translation gives CATSGPGQGNQPQHF.

This clone was found once. The gene calls are TRBV5-6 and TRBJ2-2; 12 bases are shared with TRBD2. V lost 1 base, J lost 3 bases, and 4 bases stayed unmatched. Germline V gene sequence: CDR1 SGHDT, CDR2 YYEEEE. The CDR3 contains 17 residues. The CDR3 DNA is TGTGCCAGCAGCTTGACTAGCGGGAGGTTGGACACCGGGGAGCTGTTTTTT. This translates into CASSLTSGRLDTGELFF.

CDR3 sequence: CASSLLGETQYF. In DNA form, the CDR3 reads TGCGCCAGCAGCTTGCTCGGGGAGACCCAGTACTTC. The rearrangement uses TRBV5-1 and TRBJ2-5; D uncertain. V was shortened by 1 base and J by 5 bases, with 6 bases between the two germline ends. Germline CDR1 SGHRS, CDR2 YFSETQ. This CDR3 region has 12 residues.

This chain connects TRBV4-1 to TRBJ2-5; D is ambiguous. Germline lookup yields CDR1 MGHRA and CDR2 YSYEKL. Between the trimmed V and J ends, which lost 5 bases and 2 bases, there was a span of 9 bases. The CDR3 loop spans 13 amino acids. The CDR3 nucleotides read TGCGCCAGCAGCAAAGGTTCGCAAGAGACCCAGTACTTC. As protein: CASSKGSQETQYF.